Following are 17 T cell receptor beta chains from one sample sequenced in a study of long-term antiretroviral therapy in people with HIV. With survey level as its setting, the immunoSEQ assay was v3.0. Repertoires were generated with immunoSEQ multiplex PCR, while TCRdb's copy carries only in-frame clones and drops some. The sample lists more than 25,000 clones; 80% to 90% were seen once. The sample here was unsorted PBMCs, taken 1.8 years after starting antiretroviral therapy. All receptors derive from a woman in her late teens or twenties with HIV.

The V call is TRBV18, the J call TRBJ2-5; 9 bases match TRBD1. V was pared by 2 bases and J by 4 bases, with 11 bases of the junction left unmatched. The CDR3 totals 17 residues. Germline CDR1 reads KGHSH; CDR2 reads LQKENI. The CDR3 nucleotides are TGTGCCAGCTCACCAACTCCGGACAGGGGTCCGGGAGAGACCCAGTACTTC. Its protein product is CASSPTPDRGPGETQYF.

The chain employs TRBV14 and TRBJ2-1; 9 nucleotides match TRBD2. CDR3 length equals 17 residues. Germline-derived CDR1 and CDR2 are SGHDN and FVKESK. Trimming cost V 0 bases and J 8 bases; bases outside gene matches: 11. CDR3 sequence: CASSQDAVAGAFDEQFF. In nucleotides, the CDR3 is TGTGCCAGCAGCCAAGATGCGGTAGCGGGAGCATTCGATGAGCAGTTCTTC.

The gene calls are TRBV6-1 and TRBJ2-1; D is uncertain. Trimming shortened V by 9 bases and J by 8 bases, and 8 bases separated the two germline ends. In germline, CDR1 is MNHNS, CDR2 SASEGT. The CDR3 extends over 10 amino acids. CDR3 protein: CASADDEQFF. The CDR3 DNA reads TGTGCCAGTGCAGACGATGAGCAGTTCTTC.

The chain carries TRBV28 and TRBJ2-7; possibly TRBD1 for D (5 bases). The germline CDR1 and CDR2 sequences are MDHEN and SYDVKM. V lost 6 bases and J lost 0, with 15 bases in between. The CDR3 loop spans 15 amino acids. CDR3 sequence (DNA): TGTGCCAGCAGCCCTCGGCGACAGCTCTCCTACGAGCAGTACTTC. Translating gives CASSPRRQLSYEQYF.

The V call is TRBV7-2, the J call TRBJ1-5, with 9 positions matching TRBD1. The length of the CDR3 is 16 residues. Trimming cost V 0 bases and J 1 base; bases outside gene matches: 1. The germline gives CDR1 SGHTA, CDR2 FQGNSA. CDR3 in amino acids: CASSLAGTGSNQPQHF. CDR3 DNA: TGTGCCAGCAGCTTAGCCGGGACAGGGAGCAATCAGCCCCAGCATTTT.

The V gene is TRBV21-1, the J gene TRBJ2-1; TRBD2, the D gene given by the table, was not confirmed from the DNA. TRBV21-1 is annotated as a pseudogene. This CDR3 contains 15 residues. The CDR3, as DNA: TGTGCCAGCAGAGAGGCTAGCGGGGATTACAATGAGCAGTTCTTC. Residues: CASREASGDYNEQFF.

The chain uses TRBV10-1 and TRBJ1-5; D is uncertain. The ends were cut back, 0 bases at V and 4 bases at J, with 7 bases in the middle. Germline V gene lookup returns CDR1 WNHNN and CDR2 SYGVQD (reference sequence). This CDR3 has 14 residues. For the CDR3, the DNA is TGCGCCAGCAGTGAGTCCGGGCTTAATCAGCCCCAGCATTTT. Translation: CASSESGLNQPQHF.

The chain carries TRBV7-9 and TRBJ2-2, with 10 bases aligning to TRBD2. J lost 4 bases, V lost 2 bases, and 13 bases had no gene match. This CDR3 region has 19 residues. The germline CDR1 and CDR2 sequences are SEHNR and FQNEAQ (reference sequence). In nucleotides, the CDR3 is TGTGCCAGCAGCTTAAACGGCAGGGGAGCGGGAGGGCCCACCGGGGAGCTGTTTTTT. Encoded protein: CASSLNGRGAGGPTGELFF.

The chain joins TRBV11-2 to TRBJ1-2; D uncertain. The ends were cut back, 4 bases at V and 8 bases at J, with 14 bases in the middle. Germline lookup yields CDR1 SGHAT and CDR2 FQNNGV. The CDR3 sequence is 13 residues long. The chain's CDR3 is CASSSTLAGGYTF. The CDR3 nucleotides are TGTGCCAGCAGCTCAACACTTGCGGGCGGCTACACCTTC.

The CDR3: CASSVGSGTGPEQFF. The CDR3 coding sequence is TGTGCCAGCAGCGTAGGTAGCGGTACGGGACCTGAGCAGTTCTTC. The chain couples TRBV9 to TRBJ2-1; weak D call: TRBD2 (6 bases). CDR1 SGDLS and CDR2 YYNGEE come from the germline V gene. V was pared by 0 bases and J by 9 bases, with 16 bases between. This CDR3 has 15 amino acids.

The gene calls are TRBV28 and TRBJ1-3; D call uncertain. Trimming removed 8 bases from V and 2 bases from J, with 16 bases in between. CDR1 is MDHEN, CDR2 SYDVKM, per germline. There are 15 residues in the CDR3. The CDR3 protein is CASSAGYRAGNTIYF. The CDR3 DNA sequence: TGTGCCAGCTCCGCCGGCTATAGGGCTGGAAACACCATATATTTT.

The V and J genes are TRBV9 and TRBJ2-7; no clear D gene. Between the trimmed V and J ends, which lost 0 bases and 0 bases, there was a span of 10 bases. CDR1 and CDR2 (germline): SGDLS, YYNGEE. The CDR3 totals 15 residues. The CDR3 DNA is TGTGCCAGCAGCGTAGGAGTACTGAGCTCCTACGAGCAGTACTTC. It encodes CASSVGVLSSYEQYF.

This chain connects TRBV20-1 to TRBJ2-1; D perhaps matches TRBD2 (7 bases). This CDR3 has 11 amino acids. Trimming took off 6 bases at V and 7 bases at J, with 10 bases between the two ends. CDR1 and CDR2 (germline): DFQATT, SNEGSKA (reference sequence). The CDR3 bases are TGCAGTGCAGAGGGGGGGAATGAGCAGTTCTTC. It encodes CSAEGGNEQFF.

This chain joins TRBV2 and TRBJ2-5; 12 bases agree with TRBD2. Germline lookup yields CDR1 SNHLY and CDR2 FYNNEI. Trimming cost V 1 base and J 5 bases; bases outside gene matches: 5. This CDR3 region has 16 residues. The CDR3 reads CASSEGLAGVGETQYF. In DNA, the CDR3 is TGTGCCAGCAGTGAAGGACTAGCGGGAGTAGGGGAGACCCAGTACTTC.

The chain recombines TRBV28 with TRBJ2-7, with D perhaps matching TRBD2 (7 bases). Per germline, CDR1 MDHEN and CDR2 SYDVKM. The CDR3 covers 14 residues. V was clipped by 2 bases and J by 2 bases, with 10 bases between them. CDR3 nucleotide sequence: TGTGCCAGCAGTTTAGGGGGGGGCGCCTACGAGCAGTACTTC. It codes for CASSLGGGAYEQYF.

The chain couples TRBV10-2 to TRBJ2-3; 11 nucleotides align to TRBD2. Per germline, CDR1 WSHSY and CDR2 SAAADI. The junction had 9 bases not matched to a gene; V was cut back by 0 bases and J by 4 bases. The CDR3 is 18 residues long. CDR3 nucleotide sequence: TGCGCCAGCAGTGAGTCAGGGCTAGCGGGAGGCGGCGCAGATACGCAGTATTTT. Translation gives CASSESGLAGGGADTQYF.

Written as DNA, the CDR3 is TGTGCCAGCAGTAATTCCGGGACTAGCGGGAACACCGGGGAGCTGTTTTTT. This gives the protein CASSNSGTSGNTGELFF. This rearrangement joins TRBV27 to TRBJ2-2, with TRBD2 identical over 11 bases. Germline-derived CDR1 and CDR2 are MNHEY and SMNVEV (reference sequence). The CDR3 runs to 17 residues. V lost 5 bases, J lost 1 base, and 6 bases stayed unmatched.